One T cell receptor beta chain is described in this entry. Antigen unknown. These data originate in a study of PD-L1 blockade in urothelial cancer. Study-level background: Between 0 and 3 prior chemotherapy regimens had been given to patients.

CDR3 length: 13 residues. The V gene lost 2 bases and the J gene lost 2 bases, with 4 bases spanning the gap. Germline values: CDR1 SGHTA, CDR2 FQGNSA. Study-wide results and limits: Pretreatment TCR clonality in blood under the median foretold superior survival.

Synthetic TCR analog templates were spiked into all PCRs individually. Using immunoSEQ multiplex PCR, the repertoire was profiled, and TCRdb retains in-frame clones only, with some absent. Among tens of thousands of clones listed, about 87% were seen once. This clonotype was obtained from a man aged 45-65 years with urothelial cancer. Sequencing used PBMCs, obtained around atezolizumab (anti-PD-L1) treatment. The rearrangement uses TRBV7-2 and TRBJ2-1; no firm D call. CDR3 in DNA: TGTGCCAGCAGCTTATGGCCCTACAATGAGCAGTTCTTC. This gives the protein CASSLWPYNEQFF. Full variable domain (rest looked up from reference TRBV7-2 and TRBJ2-1): GAGVSQSPSNKVTEKGKDVELRCDPISGHTALYWYRQSLGQGLEFLIYFQGNSAPDKSGLPSDRFSAERTGGSVSTLTIQRTQQEDSAVYLCASSLWPYNEQFFGPGTRLTVL.